Sequencing of this T cell receptor (beta chain) was carried out in a study of OX40 agonist ivuxolimab in advanced cancers. As for the study in general: Patients' therapy was ivuxolimab, an antibody that acts as an agonist of OX40 (CD134). Patients were about 83% male with ages roughly 20 to 85, mean 60.

Some clones are missing from TCRdb's copy, which holds only in-frame ones; the method was immunoSEQ multiplex PCR. The table lists more than 80,000 clones, roughly nine tenths of them singletons, with 8.4% in the top ten. V was cut by 4 bases and J by 4 bases, with 12 bases left in between. This CDR3 contains 13 residues. The germline CDR1 and CDR2 sequences are GTSNPN and SVGIG (reference sequence). This clone was seen just once. Its antigen is unidentified. Broader study findings: People who partly responded at 0.1-3.0 mg/kg had some of the least clonal expansion seen.

V usage is TRBV30 and J usage is TRBJ2-3, with D possibly being TRBD2 (6 bases). The receptor was derived from an adult with an advanced solid tumor such as melanoma, head and neck, liver or kidney cancer. Sequenced here: CD4+ or CD8+ T cells sorted from blood, sampled in a trial of the OX40 agonist ivuxolimab. Here the CDR3 reads CAWKEGLPDTQYF. CDR3 DNA: TGTGCCTGGAAAGAGGGACTTCCAGATACGCAGTATTTT.